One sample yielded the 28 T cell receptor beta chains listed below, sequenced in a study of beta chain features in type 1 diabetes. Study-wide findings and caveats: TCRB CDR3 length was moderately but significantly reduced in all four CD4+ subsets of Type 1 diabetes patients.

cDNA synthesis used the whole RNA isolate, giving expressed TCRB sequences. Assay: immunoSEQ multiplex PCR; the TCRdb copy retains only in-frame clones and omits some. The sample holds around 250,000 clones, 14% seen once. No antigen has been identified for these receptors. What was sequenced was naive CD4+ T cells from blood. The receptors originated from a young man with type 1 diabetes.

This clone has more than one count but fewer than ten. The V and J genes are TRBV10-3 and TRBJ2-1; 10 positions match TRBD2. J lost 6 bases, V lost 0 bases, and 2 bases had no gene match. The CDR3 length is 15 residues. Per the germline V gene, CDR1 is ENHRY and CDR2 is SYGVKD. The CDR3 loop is CAISESGLAVNEQFF. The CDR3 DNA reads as TGTGCCATCAGTGAGTCAGGACTAGCGGTCAATGAGCAGTTCTTC.

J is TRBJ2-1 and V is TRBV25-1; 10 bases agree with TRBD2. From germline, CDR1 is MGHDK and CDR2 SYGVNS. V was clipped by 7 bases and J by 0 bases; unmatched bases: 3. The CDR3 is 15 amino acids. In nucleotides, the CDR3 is TGTGCCAGCAATTTAGCGGGGGGCTCCTACAATGAGCAGTTCTTC. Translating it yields CASNLAGGSYNEQFF.

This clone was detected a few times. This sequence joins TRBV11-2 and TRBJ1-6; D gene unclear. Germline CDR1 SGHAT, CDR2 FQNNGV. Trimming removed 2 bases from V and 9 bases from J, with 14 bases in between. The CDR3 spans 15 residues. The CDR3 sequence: CASSLKGDGSSPLHF. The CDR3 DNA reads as TGTGCCAGCAGCTTAAAGGGCGACGGGAGTTCACCCCTCCACTTT.

In nucleotides, the CDR3 is TGTGCCAGCAGCTTGGTCGACAGACCGAACACTGAAGCTTTCTTT. Translating gives CASSLVDRPNTEAFF. The genes are TRBV5-6 and TRBJ1-1; tentatively, D is TRBD1 (5 bases). From germline, CDR1 is SGHDT and CDR2 YYEEEE. The CDR3 is 15 residues long. Trimming removed 0 bases from V and 1 base from J, with 10 bases in between. The full variable domain, completed using reference TRBV5-6 and TRBJ1-1, is DAGVTQSPTHLIKTRGQQVTLRCSPKSGHDTVSWYQQALGQGPQFIFQYYEEEERQRGNFPDRFSGHQFPNYSSELNVNALLLGDSALYLCASSLVDRPNTEAFFGQGTRLTVV.

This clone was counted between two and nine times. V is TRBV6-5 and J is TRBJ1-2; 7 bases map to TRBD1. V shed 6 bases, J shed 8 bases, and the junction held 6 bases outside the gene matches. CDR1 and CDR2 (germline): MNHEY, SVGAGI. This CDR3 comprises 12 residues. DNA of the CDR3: TGTGCCAGCAGCGACAGGGAATTAGGCTACACCTTC. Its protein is CASSDRELGYTF.

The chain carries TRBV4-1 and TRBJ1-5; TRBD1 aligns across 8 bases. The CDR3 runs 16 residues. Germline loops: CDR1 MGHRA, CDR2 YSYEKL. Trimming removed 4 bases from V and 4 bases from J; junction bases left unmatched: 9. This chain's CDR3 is CASSPFDRGPNQPQHF. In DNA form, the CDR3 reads TGCGCCAGCAGCCCGTTTGACAGGGGCCCTAATCAGCCCCAGCATTTT.

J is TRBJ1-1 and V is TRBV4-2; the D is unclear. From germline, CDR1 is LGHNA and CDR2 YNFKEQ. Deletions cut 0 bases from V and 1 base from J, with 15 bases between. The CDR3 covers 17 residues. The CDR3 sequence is CASSQDQLARRNTEAFF. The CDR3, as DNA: TGTGCCAGCAGCCAAGACCAATTGGCACGGAGGAACACTGAAGCTTTCTTT.

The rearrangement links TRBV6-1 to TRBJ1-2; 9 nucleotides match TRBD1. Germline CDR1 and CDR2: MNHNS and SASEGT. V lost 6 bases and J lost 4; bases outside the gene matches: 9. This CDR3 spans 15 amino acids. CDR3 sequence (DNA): TGTGCCAGCAGCATAACAGGGGGCGGTCGCTATGGCTACACCTTC. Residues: CASSITGGGRYGYTF.

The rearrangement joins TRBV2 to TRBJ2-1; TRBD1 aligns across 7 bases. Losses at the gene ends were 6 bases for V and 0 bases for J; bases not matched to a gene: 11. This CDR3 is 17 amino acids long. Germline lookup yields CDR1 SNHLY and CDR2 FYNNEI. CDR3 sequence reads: CASSRRLRDSSYNEQFF. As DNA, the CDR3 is TGTGCCAGCAGCCGACGTTTACGGGACAGCTCCTACAATGAGCAGTTCTTC.

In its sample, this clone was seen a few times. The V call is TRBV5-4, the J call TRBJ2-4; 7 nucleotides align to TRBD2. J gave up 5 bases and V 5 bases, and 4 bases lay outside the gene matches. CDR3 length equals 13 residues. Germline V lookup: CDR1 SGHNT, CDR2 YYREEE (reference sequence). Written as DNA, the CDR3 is TGTGCCAGCAGTACAACTAGCGAAAACATTCAGTACTTC. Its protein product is CASSTTSENIQYF.

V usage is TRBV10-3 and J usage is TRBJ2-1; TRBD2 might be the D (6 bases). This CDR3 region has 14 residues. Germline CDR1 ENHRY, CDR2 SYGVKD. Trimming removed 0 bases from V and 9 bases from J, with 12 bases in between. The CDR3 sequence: CAISESMGGVEQFF. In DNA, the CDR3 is TGTGCCATCAGTGAGTCGATGGGGGGTGTTGAGCAGTTCTTC.

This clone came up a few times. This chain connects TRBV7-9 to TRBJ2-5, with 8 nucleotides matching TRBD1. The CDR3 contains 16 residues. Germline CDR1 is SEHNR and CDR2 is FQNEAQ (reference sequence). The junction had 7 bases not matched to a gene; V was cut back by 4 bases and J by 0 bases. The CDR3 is CASSSTDRGNQETQYF. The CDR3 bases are TGTGCCAGCAGCTCGACAGACAGGGGCAACCAAGAGACCCAGTACTTC.

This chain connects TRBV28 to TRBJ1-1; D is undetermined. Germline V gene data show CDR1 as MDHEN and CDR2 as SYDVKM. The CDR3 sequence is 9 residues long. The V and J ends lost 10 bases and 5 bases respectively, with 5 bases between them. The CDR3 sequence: CATGTEAFF. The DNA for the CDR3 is TGTGCCACCGGGACTGAAGCTTTCTTT.

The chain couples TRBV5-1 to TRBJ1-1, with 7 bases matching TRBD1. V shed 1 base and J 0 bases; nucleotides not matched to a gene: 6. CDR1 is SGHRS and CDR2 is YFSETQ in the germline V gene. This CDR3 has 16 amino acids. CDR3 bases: TGCGCCAGCAGCTTGCGGGCAGGGGGGTTGAACACTGAAGCTTTCTTT. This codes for CASSLRAGGLNTEAFF.

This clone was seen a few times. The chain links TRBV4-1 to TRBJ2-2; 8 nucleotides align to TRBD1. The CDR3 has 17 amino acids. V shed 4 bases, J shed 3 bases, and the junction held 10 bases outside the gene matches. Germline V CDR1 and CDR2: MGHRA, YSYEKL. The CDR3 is CASSLHGQGADTGELFF. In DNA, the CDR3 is TGCGCCAGCAGCCTACATGGACAGGGTGCGGACACCGGGGAGCTGTTTTTT.

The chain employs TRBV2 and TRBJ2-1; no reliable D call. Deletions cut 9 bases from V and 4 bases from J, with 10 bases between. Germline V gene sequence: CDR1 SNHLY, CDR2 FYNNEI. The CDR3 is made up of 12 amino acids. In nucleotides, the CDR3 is TGTGCCAGTGGAGAATCTTACAATGAGCAGTTCTTC. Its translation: CASGESYNEQFF.

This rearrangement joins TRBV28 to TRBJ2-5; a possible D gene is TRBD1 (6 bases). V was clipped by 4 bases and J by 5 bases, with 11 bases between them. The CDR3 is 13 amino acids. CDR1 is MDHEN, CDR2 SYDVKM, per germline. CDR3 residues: CASSSGQMETQYF. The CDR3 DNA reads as TGTGCCAGCAGTTCCGGACAGATGGAGACCCAGTACTTC.

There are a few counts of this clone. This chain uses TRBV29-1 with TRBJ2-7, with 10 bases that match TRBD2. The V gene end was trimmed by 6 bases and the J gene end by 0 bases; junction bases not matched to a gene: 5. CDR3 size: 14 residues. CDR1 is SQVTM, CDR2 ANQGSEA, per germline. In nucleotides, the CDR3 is TGCAGCGTGGCTAGCGGGGGAGGCTCCTACGAGCAGTACTTC. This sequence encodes CSVASGGGSYEQYF.

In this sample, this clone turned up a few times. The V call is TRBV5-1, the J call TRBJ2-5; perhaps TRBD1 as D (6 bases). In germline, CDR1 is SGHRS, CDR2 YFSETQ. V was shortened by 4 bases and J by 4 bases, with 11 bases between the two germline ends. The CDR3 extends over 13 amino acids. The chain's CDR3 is CASSRQDLETQYF. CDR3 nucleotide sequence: TGCGCCAGCAGCCGACAGGACTTAGAGACCCAGTACTTC.

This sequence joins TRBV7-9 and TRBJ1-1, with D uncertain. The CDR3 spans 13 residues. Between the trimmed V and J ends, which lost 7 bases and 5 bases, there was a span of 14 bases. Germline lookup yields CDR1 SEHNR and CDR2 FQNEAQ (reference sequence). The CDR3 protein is CASTLLGGTEAFF. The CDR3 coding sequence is TGTGCCAGCACCCTTCTGGGCGGGACTGAAGCTTTCTTT.

In DNA, the CDR3 is TGTGCCAGCAGCTCCAGGGGAGGGCAGGGAACCTACAATGAGCAGTTCTTC. Its translation is CASSSRGGQGTYNEQFF. The rearrangement links TRBV7-6 to TRBJ2-1, with D maybe TRBD2 (7 bases). The germline V and J ends were trimmed by 4 bases and 2 bases, with 18 bases remaining between them. Germline V gives CDR1 SGHVS, CDR2 FNYEAQ. CDR3 length: 17 amino acids.

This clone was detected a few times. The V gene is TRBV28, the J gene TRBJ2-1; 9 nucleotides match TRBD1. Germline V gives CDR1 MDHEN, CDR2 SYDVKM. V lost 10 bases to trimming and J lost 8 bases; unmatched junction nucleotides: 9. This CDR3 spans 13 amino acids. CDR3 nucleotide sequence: TGTGCCACCCAGACAGGGGGAAGGGATGAGCAGTTCTTC. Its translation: CATQTGGRDEQFF.

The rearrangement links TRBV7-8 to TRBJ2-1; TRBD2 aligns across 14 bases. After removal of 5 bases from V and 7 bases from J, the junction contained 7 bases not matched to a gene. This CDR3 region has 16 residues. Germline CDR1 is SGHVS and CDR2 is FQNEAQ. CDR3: CASSRQGLAGVNEQFF. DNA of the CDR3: TGTGCCAGCAGCCGACAGGGACTAGCGGGGGTAAATGAGCAGTTCTTC.

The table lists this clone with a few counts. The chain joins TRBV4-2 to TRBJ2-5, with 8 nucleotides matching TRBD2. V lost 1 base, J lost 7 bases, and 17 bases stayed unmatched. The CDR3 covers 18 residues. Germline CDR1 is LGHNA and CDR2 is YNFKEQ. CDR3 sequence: CASSQVSGRSGPQGTQYF. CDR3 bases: TGTGCCAGCAGCCAAGTCAGCGGGAGAAGCGGGCCCCAGGGGACCCAGTACTTC.

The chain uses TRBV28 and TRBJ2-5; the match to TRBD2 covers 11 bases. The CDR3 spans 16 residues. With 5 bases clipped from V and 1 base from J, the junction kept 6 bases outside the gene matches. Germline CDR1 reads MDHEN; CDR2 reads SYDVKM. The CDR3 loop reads CASSPPGLAGQETQYF. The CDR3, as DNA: TGTGCCAGCAGTCCACCAGGACTAGCGGGCCAAGAGACCCAGTACTTC.

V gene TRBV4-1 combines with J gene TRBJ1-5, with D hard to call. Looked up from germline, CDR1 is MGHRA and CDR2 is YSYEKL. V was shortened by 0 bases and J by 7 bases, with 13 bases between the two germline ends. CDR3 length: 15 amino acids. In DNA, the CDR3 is TGCGCCAGCAGCCAAGATGCGGAAAACACCCAGCCCCAGCATTTT. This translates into CASSQDAENTQPQHF.

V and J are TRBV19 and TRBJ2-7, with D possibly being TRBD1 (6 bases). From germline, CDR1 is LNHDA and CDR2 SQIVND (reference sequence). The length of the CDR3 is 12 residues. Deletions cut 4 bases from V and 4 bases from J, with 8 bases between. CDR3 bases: TGTGCCAGTAGTAAGGGGGTGTACGAGCAGTACTTC. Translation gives CASSKGVYEQYF.

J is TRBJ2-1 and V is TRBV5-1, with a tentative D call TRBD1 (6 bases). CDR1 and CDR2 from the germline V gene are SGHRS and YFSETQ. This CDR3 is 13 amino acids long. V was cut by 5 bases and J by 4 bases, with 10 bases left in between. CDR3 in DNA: TGCGCCAGCAGACGAGACAGGTACAATGAGCAGTTCTTC. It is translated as CASRRDRYNEQFF. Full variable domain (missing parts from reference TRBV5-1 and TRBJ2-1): KAGVTQTPRYLIKTRGQQVTLSCSPISGHRSVSWYQQTPGQGLQFLFEYFSETQRNKGNFPGRFSGRQFSNSRSEMNVSTLELGDSALYLCASRRDRYNEQFFGPGTRLTVL.